This record concerns one TCR beta chain sequence. Other DNA sequences in this sample translate to the same CDR3. The data are from a study of blood T cell repertoires in COVID-19. From germline, CDR1 is LNHDA and CDR2 SQIVND (reference sequence). CDR3 length: 13 residues. Trimming took 3 bases from V and 2 from J, leaving 7 bases between them. Sequenced by immunoSEQ multiplex PCR; TCRdb stores in-frame clones only, minus some. This sample has 90,000 to 120,000 clones, with roughly 83% found just once. This receptor was obtained from a woman aged 80 or over with active or convalescent COVID-19. This chain connects TRBV19 to TRBJ1-2, with a possible D match to TRBD1 (6 bases). Sequencing was carried out using peripheral blood. CDR3 DNA: TGTGCCAGTAGTATTCAGGGGAACTATGGCTACACCTTC. This encodes CASSIQGNYGYTF. Combining the CDR3 with reference TRBV19 and TRBJ1-2 gives the whole variable domain DGGITQSPKYLFRKEGQNVTLSCEQNLNHDAMYWYRQDPGQGLRLIYYSQIVNDFQKGDIAEGYSVSREKKESFPLTVTSAQKNPTAFYLCASSIQGNYGYTFGSGTRLTVV.